This T cell receptor (beta chain) was retrieved from a study of monozygotic twins with cystic fibrosis. Trimming stripped 3 bases from V and 0 bases from J, with 18 bases between. The CDR3 is made up of 18 amino acids. Germline assignment: CDR1 LNHDA and CDR2 SQIVND (reference sequence). The study, taken as a whole, reports: Unrelated CF individuals shared fewer identical clonotypes than monozygotic CF twins.

Worth noting for this clone: Its antigen is as yet unknown.

The data were produced by immunoSEQ multiplex PCR, yet TCRdb's version contains in-frame clones alone and is incomplete. The sample yields fewer than 20,000 clones, approximately 96% seen once. The source material was blood. The chain joins TRBV19 to TRBJ2-1; D is unresolved. The clonotype originates from a woman in her 30s with cystic fibrosis. The CDR3 DNA sequence: TGTGCCAGTAGTATGAGTCTCCCCAGGAAGGGCTCCTACAATGAGCAGTTCTTC. Amino acid sequence: CASSMSLPRKGSYNEQFF.